This T cell receptor (beta chain) was identified in a study of cytomegalovirus exposure and HLA in healthy donors. Germline assignment: CDR1 MDHEN and CDR2 SYDVKM. The CDR3 is made up of 16 amino acids. Deletions cut 2 bases from V and 1 base from J, with 14 bases between. Method: immunoSEQ multiplex PCR; TCRdb's copy keeps in-frame clones and lacks some. The sample contains fewer than 200,000 clones, around 85% of which appear only once. Study results and limitations: 150 or so TCR beta chains were listed as cytomegalovirus-associated. Cytomegalovirus status, reportedly, was diagnosed with high specificity and sensitivity by the classifier.

With regard to this clone: Antigen unknown.

The origin of this receptor is a man aged 18 to 29 in good health and CMV-seropositive. The sequenced material came from PBMCs. The V call is TRBV28, the J call TRBJ1-1, with D perhaps TRBD1 (6 bases). The CDR3 spells CASSLGAQGQNTEAFF. DNA of the CDR3: TGTGCCAGCAGTTTAGGGGCACAGGGACAGAACACTGAAGCTTTCTTT.